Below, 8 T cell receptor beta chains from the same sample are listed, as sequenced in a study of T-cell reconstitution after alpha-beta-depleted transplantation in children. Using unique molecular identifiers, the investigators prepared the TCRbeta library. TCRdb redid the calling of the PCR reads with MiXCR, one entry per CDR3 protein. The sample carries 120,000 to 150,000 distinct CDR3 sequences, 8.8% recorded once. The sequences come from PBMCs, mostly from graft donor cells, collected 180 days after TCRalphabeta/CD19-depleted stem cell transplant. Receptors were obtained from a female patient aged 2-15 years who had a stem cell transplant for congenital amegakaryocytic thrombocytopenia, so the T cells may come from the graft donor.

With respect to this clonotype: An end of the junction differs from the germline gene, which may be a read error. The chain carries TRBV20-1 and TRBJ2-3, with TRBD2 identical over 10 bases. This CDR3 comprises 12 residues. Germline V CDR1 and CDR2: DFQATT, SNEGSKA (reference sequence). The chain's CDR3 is CSALIPGLACVF. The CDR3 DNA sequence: TGCAGTGCTCTAATCCCGGGACTAGCGTGTGTTTTT.

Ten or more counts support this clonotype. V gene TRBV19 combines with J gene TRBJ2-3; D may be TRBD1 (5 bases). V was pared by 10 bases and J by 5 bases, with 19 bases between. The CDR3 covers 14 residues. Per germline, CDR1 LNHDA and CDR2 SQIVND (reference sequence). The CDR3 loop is CATQGLGLGDTQYF. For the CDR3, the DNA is TGTGCCACCCAGGGCCTAGGCCTAGGAGATACGCAGTATTTT.

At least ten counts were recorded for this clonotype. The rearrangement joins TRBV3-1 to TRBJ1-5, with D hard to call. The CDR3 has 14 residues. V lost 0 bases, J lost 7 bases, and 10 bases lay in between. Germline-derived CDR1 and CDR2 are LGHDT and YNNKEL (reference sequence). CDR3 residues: CASSQDRLAQPQHF. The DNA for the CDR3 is TGTGCCAGCAGCCAAGACCGATTAGCACAGCCCCAGCATTTT.

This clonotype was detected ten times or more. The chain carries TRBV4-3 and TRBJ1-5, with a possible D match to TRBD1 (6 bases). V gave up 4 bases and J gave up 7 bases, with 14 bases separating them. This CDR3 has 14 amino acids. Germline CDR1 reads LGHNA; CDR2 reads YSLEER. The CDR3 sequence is CASSPQTGQQPQHF. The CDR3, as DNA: TGCGCCAGCAGCCCGCAGACAGGTCAACAGCCCCAGCATTTT.

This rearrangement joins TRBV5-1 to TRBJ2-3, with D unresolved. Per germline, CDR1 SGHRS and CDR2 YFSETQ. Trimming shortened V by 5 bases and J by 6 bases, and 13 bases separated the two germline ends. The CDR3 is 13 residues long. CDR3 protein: CASRRRGRDTQYF. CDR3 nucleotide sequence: TGCGCCAGCAGACGCAGAGGAAGGGATACGCAGTATTTT.

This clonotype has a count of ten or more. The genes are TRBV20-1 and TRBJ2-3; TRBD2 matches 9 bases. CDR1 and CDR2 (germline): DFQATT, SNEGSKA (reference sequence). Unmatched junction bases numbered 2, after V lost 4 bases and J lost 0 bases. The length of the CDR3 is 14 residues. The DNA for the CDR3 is TGCAGTGCTATGACTAGCGGTAGCACAGATACGCAGTATTTT. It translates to CSAMTSGSTDTQYF.

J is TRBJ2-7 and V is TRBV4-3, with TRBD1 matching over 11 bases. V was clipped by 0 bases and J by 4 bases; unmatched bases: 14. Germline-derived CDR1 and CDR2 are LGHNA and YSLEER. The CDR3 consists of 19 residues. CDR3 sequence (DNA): TGCGCCAGCAGCCAAGAAACCAATAACCCGGGACAGGGGGGGTACGAGCAGTACTTC. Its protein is CASSQETNNPGQGGYEQYF.

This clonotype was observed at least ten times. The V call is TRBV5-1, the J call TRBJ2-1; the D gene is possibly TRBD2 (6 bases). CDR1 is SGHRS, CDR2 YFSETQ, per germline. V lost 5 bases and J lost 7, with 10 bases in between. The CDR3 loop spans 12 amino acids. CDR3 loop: CASSKTRNEQFF. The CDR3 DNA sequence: TGCGCCAGCAGTAAGACTAGGAATGAGCAGTTCTTC.